This T cell receptor (beta chain) emerged from a study of cytomegalovirus exposure and HLA in healthy donors. Study-level findings and limits: Highly shared variants forming one cluster were likely a sequencing artifact. Reports indicate that TCR beta sequences accurately predicted the HLA-A and HLA-B alleles of most subjects. It was taken for granted in presence/absence analyses that sequencing depth across donors was roughly uniform.

Nominally healthy donors provided the samples, though records likely missed some immune exposures. On this clone itself: Its antigen is not known.

The J segment lost 9 bases and the V segment lost 6 bases, leaving 7 bases of the junction unmatched. Germline V CDR1 and CDR2: MDHEN, SYDVKM. The CDR3 has 13 amino acids. The study ran its PCR with 60 Vbeta and 13 Jbeta primers. TCRdb keeps only in-frame clones here, not all; method: immunoSEQ multiplex PCR. Among 110,000 to 150,000 clones, around 86% were seen once, and the ten largest hold roughly 1.2%. The source is a female donor in good health and CMV-seronegative. The source material was PBMCs. The rearrangement uses TRBV28 and TRBJ2-1, with TRBD2 identical over 8 bases. CDR3 sequence reads: CASRSAGDSEQFF. DNA for the CDR3: TGTGCCAGCAGATCAGCGGGAGATAGTGAGCAGTTCTTC.